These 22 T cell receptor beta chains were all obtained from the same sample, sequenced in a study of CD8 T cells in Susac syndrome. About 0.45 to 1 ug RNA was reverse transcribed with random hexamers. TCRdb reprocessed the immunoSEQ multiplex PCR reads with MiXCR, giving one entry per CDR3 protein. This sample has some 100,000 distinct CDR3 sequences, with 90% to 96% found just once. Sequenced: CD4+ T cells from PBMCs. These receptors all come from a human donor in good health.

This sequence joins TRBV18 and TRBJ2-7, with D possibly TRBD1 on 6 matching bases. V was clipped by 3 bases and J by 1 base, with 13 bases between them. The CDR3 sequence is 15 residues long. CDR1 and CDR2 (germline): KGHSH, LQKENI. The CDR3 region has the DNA TGTGCCAGCTCACCTACGGGACACAGTTCCTACGAGCAGTACTTC. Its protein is CASSPTGHSSYEQYF.

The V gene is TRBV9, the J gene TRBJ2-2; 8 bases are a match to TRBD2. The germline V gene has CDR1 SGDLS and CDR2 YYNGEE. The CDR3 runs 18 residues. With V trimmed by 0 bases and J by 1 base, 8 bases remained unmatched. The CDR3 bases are TGTGCCAGCAGCGTAGCCTTGACCGGGGGGGGGAACACCGGGGAGCTGTTTTTT. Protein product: CASSVALTGGGNTGELFF.

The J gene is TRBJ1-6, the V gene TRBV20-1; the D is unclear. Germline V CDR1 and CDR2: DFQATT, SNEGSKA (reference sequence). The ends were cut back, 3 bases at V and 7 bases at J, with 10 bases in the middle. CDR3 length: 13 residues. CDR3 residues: CSASPADNSPLHF. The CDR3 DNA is TGCAGTGCTAGTCCCGCGGACAATTCACCCCTCCACTTT.

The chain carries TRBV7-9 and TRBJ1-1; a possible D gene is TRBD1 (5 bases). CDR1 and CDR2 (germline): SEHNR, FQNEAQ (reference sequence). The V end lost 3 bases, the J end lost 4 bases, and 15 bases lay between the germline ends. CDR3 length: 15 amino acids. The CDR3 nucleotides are TGTGCCAGCAGCTTTGCGGGGGGGAGTGGCACTGAAGCTTTCTTT. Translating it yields CASSFAGGSGTEAFF.

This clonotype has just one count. CDR3 sequence reads: CASSLTQTVEQFF. For the CDR3, the DNA is TGTGCCAGCAGCTTAACCCAGACAGTTGAGCAGTTCTTC. This chain uses TRBV7-3 with TRBJ2-1, with D possibly being TRBD1 (5 bases). There are 13 residues in the CDR3. V lost 0 bases and J lost 9, with 9 bases in between. The germline V gene has CDR1 SGHTA and CDR2 FQGTGA.

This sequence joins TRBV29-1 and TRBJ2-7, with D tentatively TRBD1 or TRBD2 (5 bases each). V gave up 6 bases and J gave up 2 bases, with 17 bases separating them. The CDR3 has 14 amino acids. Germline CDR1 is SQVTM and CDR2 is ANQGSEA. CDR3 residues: CSVSFGARPYEQYF. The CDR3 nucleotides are TGCAGCGTCAGCTTCGGGGCTCGACCCTACGAGCAGTACTTC.

The CDR3 coding sequence is TGCAGCGTTGAATCGGGCCCGACTAGCGGGGGGGCAACAGATACGCAGTATTTT. Amino acids: CSVESGPTSGGATDTQYF. This rearrangement joins TRBV29-1 to TRBJ2-3, with 14 nucleotides matching TRBD2. The germline V gene encodes CDR1 SQVTM and CDR2 ANQGSEA. With V trimmed by 2 bases and J by 3 bases, 10 bases remained unmatched. CDR3 length: 18 residues.

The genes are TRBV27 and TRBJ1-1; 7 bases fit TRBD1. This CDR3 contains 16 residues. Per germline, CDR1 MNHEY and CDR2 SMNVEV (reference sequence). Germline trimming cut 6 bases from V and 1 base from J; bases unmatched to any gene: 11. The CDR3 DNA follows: TGTGCCAGCAGCTATTATCCCAGGGGGAAGAACACTGAAGCTTTCTTT. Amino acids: CASSYYPRGKNTEAFF.

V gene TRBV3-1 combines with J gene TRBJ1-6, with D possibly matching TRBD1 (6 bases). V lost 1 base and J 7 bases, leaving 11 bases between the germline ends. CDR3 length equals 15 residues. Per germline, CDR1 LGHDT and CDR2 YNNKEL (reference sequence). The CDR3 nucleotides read TGTGCCAGCAGCCAAGTAAGCCAGGGGAATTCACCCCTCCACTTT. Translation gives CASSQVSQGNSPLHF. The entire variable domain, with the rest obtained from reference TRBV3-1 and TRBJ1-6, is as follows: DTAVSQTPKYLVTQMGNDKSIKCEQNLGHDTMYWYKQDSKKFLKIMFSYNNKELIINETVPNRFSPKSPDKAHLNLHINSLELGDSAVYFCASSQVSQGNSPLHFGNGTRLTVT.

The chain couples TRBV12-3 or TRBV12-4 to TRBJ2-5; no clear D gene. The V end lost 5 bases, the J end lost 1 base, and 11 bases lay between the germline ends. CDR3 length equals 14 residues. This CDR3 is CASSPFSSQETQYF. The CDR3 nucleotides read TGTGCCAGCAGTCCGTTCAGCAGCCAAGAGACCCAGTACTTC.

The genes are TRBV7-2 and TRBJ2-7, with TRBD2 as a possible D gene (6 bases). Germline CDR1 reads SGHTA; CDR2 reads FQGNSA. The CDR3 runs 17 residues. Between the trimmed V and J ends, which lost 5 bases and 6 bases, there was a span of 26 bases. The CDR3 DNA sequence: TGTGCCAGCAGCATCAGCACGGGCGGGGATAGGGTGCGCGAGCAGTACTTC. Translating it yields CASSISTGGDRVREQYF.

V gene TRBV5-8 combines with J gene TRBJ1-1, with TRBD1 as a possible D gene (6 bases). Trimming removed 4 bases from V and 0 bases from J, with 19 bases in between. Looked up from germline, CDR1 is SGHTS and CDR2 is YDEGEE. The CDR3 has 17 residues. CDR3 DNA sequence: TGTGCCAGCAGCCCTACCTTTTGGGGGGGCTTGAACACTGAAGCTTTCTTT. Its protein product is CASSPTFWGGLNTEAFF. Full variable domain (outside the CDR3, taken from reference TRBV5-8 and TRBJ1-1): EAGVTQSPTHLIKTRGQQATLRCSPISGHTSVYWYQQALGLGLQFLLWYDEGEERNRGNFPPRFSGRQFPNYSSELNVNALELEDSALYLCASSPTFWGGLNTEAFFGQGTRLTVV.

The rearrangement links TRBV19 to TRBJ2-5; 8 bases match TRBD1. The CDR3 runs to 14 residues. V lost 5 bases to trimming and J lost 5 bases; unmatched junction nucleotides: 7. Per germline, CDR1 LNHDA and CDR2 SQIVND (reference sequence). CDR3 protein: CASSFQGASETQYF. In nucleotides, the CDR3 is TGTGCCAGTAGTTTTCAGGGGGCGTCGGAGACCCAGTACTTC.

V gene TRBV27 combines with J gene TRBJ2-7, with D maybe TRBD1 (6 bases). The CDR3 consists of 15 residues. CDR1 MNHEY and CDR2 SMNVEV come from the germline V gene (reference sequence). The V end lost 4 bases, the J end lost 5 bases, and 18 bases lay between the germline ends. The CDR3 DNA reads TGTGCCAGCAGTTATAACGGACTGCCAGGGGACGAGCAGTACTTC. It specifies CASSYNGLPGDEQYF.

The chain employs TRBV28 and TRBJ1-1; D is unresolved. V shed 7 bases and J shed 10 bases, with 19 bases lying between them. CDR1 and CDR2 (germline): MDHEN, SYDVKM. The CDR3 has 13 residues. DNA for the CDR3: TGTGCCAGCACCCCGGACCCCCAACGGTCAGCTTTCTTT. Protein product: CASTPDPQRSAFF.

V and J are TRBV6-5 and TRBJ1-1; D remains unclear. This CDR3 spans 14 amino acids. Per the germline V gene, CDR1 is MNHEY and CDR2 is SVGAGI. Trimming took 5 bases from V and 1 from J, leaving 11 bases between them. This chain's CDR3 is CASSRFRKNTEAFF. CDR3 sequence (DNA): TGTGCCAGCAGTAGATTTCGGAAGAACACTGAAGCTTTCTTT.

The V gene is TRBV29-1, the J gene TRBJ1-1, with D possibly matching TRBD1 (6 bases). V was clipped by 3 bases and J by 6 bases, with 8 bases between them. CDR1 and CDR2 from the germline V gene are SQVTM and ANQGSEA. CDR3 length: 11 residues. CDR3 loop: CSVDRGAEAFF. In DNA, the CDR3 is TGCAGCGTTGATAGGGGGGCTGAAGCTTTCTTT.

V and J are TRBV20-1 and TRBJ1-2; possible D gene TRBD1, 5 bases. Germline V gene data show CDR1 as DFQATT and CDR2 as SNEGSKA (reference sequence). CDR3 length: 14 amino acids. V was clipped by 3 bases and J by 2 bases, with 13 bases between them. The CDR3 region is CSASGGGVNYGYTF. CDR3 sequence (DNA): TGCAGTGCTAGTGGTGGGGGGGTAAACTATGGCTACACCTTC.

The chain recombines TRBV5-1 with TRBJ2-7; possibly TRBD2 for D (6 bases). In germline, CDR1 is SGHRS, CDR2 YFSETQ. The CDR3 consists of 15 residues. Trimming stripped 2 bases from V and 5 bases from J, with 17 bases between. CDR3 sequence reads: CASSFRGTASNEQYF. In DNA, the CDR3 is TGCGCCAGCAGCTTCCGCGGGACGGCAAGCAACGAGCAGTACTTC.

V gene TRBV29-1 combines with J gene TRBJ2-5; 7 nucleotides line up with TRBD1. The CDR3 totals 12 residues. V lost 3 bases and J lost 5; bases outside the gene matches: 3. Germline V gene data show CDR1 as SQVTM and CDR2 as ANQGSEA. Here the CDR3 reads CSVDRGWETQYF. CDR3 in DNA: TGCAGCGTTGACAGGGGGTGGGAGACCCAGTACTTC.

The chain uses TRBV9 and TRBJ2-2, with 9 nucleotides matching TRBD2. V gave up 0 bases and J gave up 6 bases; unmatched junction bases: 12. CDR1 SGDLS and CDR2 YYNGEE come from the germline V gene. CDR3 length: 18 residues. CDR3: CASSVATSGLALPGELFF. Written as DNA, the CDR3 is TGTGCCAGCAGCGTAGCGACATCTGGACTAGCGTTGCCCGGGGAGCTGTTTTTT.

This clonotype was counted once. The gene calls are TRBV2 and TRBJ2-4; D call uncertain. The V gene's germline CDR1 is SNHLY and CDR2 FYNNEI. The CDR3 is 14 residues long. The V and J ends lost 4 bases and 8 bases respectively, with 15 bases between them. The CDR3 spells CASSVEQRRDIQYF. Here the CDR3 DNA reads TGTGCCAGCAGTGTAGAACAGAGGCGAGACATTCAGTACTTC.